The following is a TCR beta chain sequence with its context. It has no known antigen specificity. Base qualities are not at hand, and no much larger clone is one base apart. The germline V gene sets CDR1 to SGHNT and CDR2 to YENEEA. V trim: 6 bases; J trim: 2 bases; unmatched bases: 6. The CDR3 numbers 16 residues from cysteine through phenylalanine. Only the CDR3 part of the read is kept: 48 bases, read in frame from the first base. The collaborating institutions used their own protocols to collect whole blood in K2EDTA tubes. For TCRbeta analysis, collaborators shipped samples in one of three forms: frozen whole blood, isolated PBMCs, or DNA extracted from either of those sample types. These data belong to a study of blood T cell repertoires in COVID-19 (dated by TCRdb to between 2020 and 2021). General notes on the study: Collaborator samples came from the United States, Italy and Spain and covered acute and convalescent phases of COVID-19. The material from the prospective study consisted of cDNA or gDNA derived from T cells, B-cell-depleted T cells, or PBMCs. Subjects who had been exposed to COVID-19, were actively infected with it, or had recovered from it provided the deeply sampled blood TCRbeta repertoires that made up the dataset. The repertoires were released in a freely available public database intended as a resource for research on the immune response to SARS-CoV-2. Samples came from the ongoing ImmuneRACE study (first 160 participants) plus 1,254 subjects from 6 global collaborators. Nearly every sample came with metadata listing a de-identified subject ID, COVID-19 status, age in years and sex. Where HLA class I and class II types were available, the types were taken from metadata supplied by the sample provider, not from assay-based typing. Study-level results and caveats: The quantity of clinical and demographic metadata differed by source and by participant and was supplied without curation.

TCRbeta CDR3 regions were amplified from genomic DNA by means of the immunoSEQ Assay, a bias-controlled multiplex PCR. As for the original processing: Nucleated cell counts per sample were estimated from amplification of reference gene primers within the assay. To quantify the absolute abundance of each unique TCRbeta CDR3 rearrangement, sequence reads were collapsed and filtered. For each sample, productive Simpson clonality was calculated as the square root of Simpson's diversity index over productive rearrangements. TCRdb re-hosts the immuneACCESS table, in-frame sequences only. Its copies lack some clones; in the studies checked, an unresolved V gene accounts for under half of them, and the cause for the rest is not known. V and J calls and clone size are as listed in that table; D and trimming were resolved from the DNA. In this sample the table shows about 140,000 clones, roughly 85% of which occur a single time. Over 2.5% of the sample lies in the top ten.

This clonotype was obtained from a man aged 45-65 years with acute or convalescent COVID-19. The sequenced sample was peripheral blood. The rearranged chain carries TRBV11-3 and TRBJ2-1; the central 11 bases match TRBD2. The CDR3 protein is CASSPPGLAAYNEQFF. At the DNA level, the sequence is TGTGCCAGCAGTCCGCCGGGACTAGCGGCCTACAATGAGCAGTTCTTC. Full variable domain (CDR3 extended with the reference TRBV11-3 and TRBJ2-1 proteins): EAGVVQSPRYKIIEKKQPVAFWCNPISGHNTLYWYLQNLGQGPELLIRYENEEAVDDSQLPKDRFSAERLKGVDSTLKIQPAELGDSAVYLCASSPPGLAAYNEQFFGPGTRLTVL.